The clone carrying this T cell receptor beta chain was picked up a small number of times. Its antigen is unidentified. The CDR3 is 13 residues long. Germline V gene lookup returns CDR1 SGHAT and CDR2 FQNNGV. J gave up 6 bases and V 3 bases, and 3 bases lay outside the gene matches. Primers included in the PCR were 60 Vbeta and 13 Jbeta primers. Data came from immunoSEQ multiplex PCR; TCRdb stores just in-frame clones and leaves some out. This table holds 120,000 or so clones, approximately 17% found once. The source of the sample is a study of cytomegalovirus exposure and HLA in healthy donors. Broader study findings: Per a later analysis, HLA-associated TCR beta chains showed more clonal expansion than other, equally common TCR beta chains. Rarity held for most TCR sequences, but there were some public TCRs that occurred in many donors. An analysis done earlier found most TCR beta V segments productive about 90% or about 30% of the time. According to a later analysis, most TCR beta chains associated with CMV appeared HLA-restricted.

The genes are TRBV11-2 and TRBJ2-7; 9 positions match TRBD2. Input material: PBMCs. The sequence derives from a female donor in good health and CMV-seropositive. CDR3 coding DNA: TGTGCCAGCAGCTTGGGACTAGCTTTCGAGCAGTACTTC. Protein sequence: CASSLGLAFEQYF.